This T cell receptor (beta chain) was identified in a study of T cells in Graves' hyperthyroidism and ophthalmopathy. Looking at the study overall: The blood sample was taken at first diagnosis, before treatment began. Whole-study results and caveats: Ophthalmopathy was distinguished from stable hyperthyroidism by 13 V-J signatures.

CDR1 MDHEN and CDR2 SYDVKM come from the germline V gene. Losses at the gene ends were 5 bases for V and 5 bases for J; bases not matched to a gene: 5. The CDR3 consists of 13 residues. Notes on this clonotype: Its antigen is as yet unknown.

Amplification of TCR beta CDR3 regions used RNA as the template. A set of HTBI primers served as the primers for a first-round RT-PCR of the TCR CDR3. Each CDR3 protein gets one entry after TCRdb re-called the multiplex PCR reads with MiXCR. The sample lists about 500,000 distinct CDR3 sequences; 15% to 20% were seen once. PBMCs were obtained from about 9.9 ml fresh peripheral blood. Sequenced material: blood. V gene TRBV28 combines with J gene TRBJ1-2; TRBD1 matches 7 bases. This receptor was obtained from a woman aged 25 to 39 with Graves' ophthalmopathy. This CDR3 is CASSTGTDYGYTF. In nucleotides, the CDR3 is TGTGCCAGCAGTACCGGGACAGATTATGGCTACACCTTC.